This TCR beta chain was identified in a study of control samples from healthy donors and cancer patients. This CDR3 comprises 13 residues. V lost 8 bases, J lost 3 bases, and 7 bases stayed unmatched. Germline CDR1 reads MNHEY; CDR2 reads SVGAGI. Sequencing was performed with immunoSEQ multiplex PCR; in TCRdb, only in-frame clones are kept and a portion is missing. This table holds 400,000 to 450,000 clones, approximately 92% found once. The TCR originated in a middle-aged man with head and neck cancer. Sequencing used PBMCs. The chain combines TRBV6-5 with TRBJ2-7; 7 bases line up with TRBD1. CDR3 bases: TGTGCCAGCTTCTCGGGACAGCTCTACGAGCAGTACTTC. This sequence encodes CASFSGQLYEQYF.